The rows below give T cell receptor beta chains drawn from one sample of a study of cytomegalovirus exposure and HLA in healthy donors. Clones were sequenced by immunoSEQ multiplex PCR, and TCRdb holds only the in-frame ones, with some missing. Among around 250,000 clones listed, nearly 95% were seen once. Input material: PBMCs. Receptor source: a girl aged 2 to 9 in good health and CMV-seronegative. Each CDR3 is given with its conserved first and last residue. A D gene is named only where the DNA matches it firmly. Not every row has a clone size; where given, it reads once, few, many or a size class.

DNA: TGTGCCAGTAGTAGGAGCCGCTTCGGGATCGAAAAACTGTTTTTT; CDR3: CASSRSRFGIEKLFF; D: .; size: .; V: TRBV19; J: TRBJ1-4
DNA: TGTGCCAGCAGTGAAGCGCCCGAGGCCTATGGCTACACCTTC; CDR3: CASSEAPEAYGYTF; D: .; size: .; V: TRBV2; J: TRBJ1-2
DNA: TGTGCCAGCAGCCAAGGGACAGGGGGGGGTCACGGCACCGGGGAGCTGTTTTTT; CDR3: CASSQGTGGGHGTGELFF; D: TRBD1; size: .; V: TRBV4-2; J: TRBJ2-2
DNA: TGTGCCAGTAGTATCACAGGGGGTAGTTTTCAGCCCCAGCATTTT; CDR3: CASSITGGSFQPQHF; D: TRBD1; size: .; V: TRBV19; J: TRBJ1-5
DNA: TGTGCCAGCTCACTTAGCGGGGGGGCCGGAAATGAGCAGTTCTTC; CDR3: CASSLSGGAGNEQFF; D: TRBD2; size: .; V: TRBV18; J: TRBJ2-1
DNA: TGTGCCAGCAGCTTAGATAGAGGGTCTAATGAAAAACTGTTTTTT; CDR3: CASSLDRGSNEKLFF; D: .; size: .; V: TRBV7-2; J: TRBJ1-4
DNA: TGCGCCAGCAGCTTGGCCGGGACTAGCTACGAGCAGTACTTC; CDR3: CASSLAGTSYEQYF; D: TRBD2; size: .; V: TRBV5-1; J: TRBJ2-7
DNA: TGTGCCAGCAGCTTAGGACTAGCGGAAGCTTACGAGCAGTACTTC; CDR3: CASSLGLAEAYEQYF; D: TRBD2; size: .; V: TRBV11-2; J: TRBJ2-7
DNA: TGTGCCAGCAGCTCGACTAGCGGATCCTACGAGCAGTACTTC; CDR3: CASSSTSGSYEQYF; D: TRBD2; size: .; V: TRBV7-6; J: TRBJ2-7
DNA: TGCAGCGTCGAATATAGCGGGAGGGAGTACGAGCAGTACTTC; CDR3: CSVEYSGREYEQYF; D: TRBD2; size: .; V: TRBV29-1; J: TRBJ2-7
DNA: TGTGCCTGGAGTGGGGGCAGTTCCTACTACAATGAGCAGTTCTTC; CDR3: CAWSGGSSYYNEQFF; D: .; size: .; V: TRBV30; J: TRBJ2-1
DNA: TGTGCCATCAGTGAGTCGGGACAGGGGGTGAGCTCTGGGGCCAACGTCCTGACTTTC; CDR3: CAISESGQGVSSGANVLTF; D: TRBD1; size: .; V: TRBV10-3; J: TRBJ2-6
DNA: TGTGCCAGCAGTCTAGCTAAGCGACAGGGACTCAATGAGCAGTTCTTC; CDR3: CASSLAKRQGLNEQFF; D: .; size: .; V: TRBV27; J: TRBJ2-1
DNA: TGTGCCTGGAGTGTCGGTAGGAACACTGAAGCTTTCTTT; CDR3: CAWSVGRNTEAFF; D: .; size: once; V: TRBV30; J: TRBJ1-1
DNA: TGTGCCAGCAGTACGCCGGGACAGGGGAAAAATGAGCAGTTCTTC; CDR3: CASSTPGQGKNEQFF; D: TRBD1; size: .; V: TRBV6-5; J: TRBJ2-1
DNA: TGTGCCAGCAGAGGACAGGGGGAGGTGTCCGGGGAGCTGTTTTTT; CDR3: CASRGQGEVSGELFF; D: TRBD1; size: once; V: TRBV6-1; J: TRBJ2-2
DNA: TGTGCCAGCAGCTCCCCGTTTCTCGGAGGAGACCTCCACTTT; CDR3: CASSSPFLGGDLHF; D: .; size: .; V: TRBV7-2; J: TRBJ1-6
DNA: TGTGCCAGCAGTTCCCTAGCGGGAGGGACCGATGAGCAGTTCTTC; CDR3: CASSSLAGGTDEQFF; D: TRBD2; size: .; V: TRBV6-6; J: TRBJ2-1
DNA: TGTGCCTGGAGTGTAGGGGGATCTACTGAAGCTTTCTTT; CDR3: CAWSVGGSTEAFF; D: .; size: .; V: TRBV30; J: TRBJ1-1
DNA: TGTGCCAGCAGTTTCGGGGGATCCTCCTACAATGAGCAGTTCTTC; CDR3: CASSFGGSSYNEQFF; D: .; size: .; V: TRBV27; J: TRBJ2-1
DNA: TGTGCCAGCCAGGACAGGTGGATGGCTGAAGCTTTCTTT; CDR3: CASQDRWMAEAFF; D: TRBD1; size: .; V: TRBV6-5; J: TRBJ1-1
DNA: TGTGCCAGCAGTTTACTGCAGGGTCTTGTGTATTCACCCCTCCACTTT; CDR3: CASSLLQGLVYSPLHF; D: .; size: .; V: TRBV27; J: TRBJ1-6
DNA: TGTGCCATCGCAGGGACTAGCACAGATACGCAGTATTTT; CDR3: CAIAGTSTDTQYF; D: .; size: .; V: TRBV10-3; J: TRBJ2-3
DNA: TGCGCCAGCAGCCAAGGGGGCATGGGACTAGCGGCAGATACGCAGTATTTT; CDR3: CASSQGGMGLAADTQYF; D: TRBD2; size: .; V: TRBV4-1; J: TRBJ2-3
DNA: TGTGCCAGCAGCAATGGGGGGAGAGCTTTCTTT; CDR3: CASSNGGRAFF; D: .; size: .; V: TRBV6-5; J: TRBJ1-1
DNA: TGTGCCAGCTCACTGGGGCAGACAAACACTGAAGCTTTCTTT; CDR3: CASSLGQTNTEAFF; D: .; size: .; V: TRBV18; J: TRBJ1-1
DNA: TGTGCCAGCAGCTGGACATCGGACGGAGTACAGCCCCAGCATTTT; CDR3: CASSWTSDGVQPQHF; D: .; size: .; V: TRBV5-5; J: TRBJ1-5
DNA: TGTGCCAGCAGCTCCCTGGACAGGGCCAACTACGAGCAGTACTTC; CDR3: CASSSLDRANYEQYF; D: TRBD1; size: .; V: TRBV6-5; J: TRBJ2-7